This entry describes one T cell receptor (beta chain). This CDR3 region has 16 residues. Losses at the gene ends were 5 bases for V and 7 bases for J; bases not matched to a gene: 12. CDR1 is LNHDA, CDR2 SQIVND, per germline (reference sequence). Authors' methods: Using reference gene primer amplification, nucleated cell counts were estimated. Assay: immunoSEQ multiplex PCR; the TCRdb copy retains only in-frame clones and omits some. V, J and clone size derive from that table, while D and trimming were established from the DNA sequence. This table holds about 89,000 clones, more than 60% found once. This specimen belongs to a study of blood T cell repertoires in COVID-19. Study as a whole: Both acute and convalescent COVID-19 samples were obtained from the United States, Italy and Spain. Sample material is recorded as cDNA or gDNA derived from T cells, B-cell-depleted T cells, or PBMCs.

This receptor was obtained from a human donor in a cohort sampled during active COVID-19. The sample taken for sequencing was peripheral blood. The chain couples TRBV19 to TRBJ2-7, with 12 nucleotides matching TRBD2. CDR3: CASSRSGLAGRVEQYF. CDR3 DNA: TGTGCCAGTAGTCGATCGGGACTAGCGGGTCGCGTGGAGCAGTACTTC.